This TCR beta chain was observed in a study of Ad26.COV2.S vaccination and SARS-CoV-2 variants. Study-wide background: Ad26.COV2.S arm of COV1001 included the donor. Administration of Ad26.COV2.S was intramuscular, either once or twice 56 days apart.

Study-wide findings and caveats: Responses of T cells in total may have been underestimated by the TCR breadth and depth analyses. The study found higher spike-specific TCR breadth in vaccine than placebo recipients.

The sample's treatment: some 20 received Ad26.COV2.S at low or high dose, single or two shots; roughly five received placebo; per-sample allocation not given. Samples came from day 63 after the first vaccine or placebo injection. The table came from immunoSEQ multiplex PCR; TCRdb's copy has only in-frame clones and leaves some out. The sample has 410,000 or so clones, 75% to 95% seen once. The count of this clone is one. Its cognate antigen is unknown. The V gene lost 0 bases and the J gene lost 4 bases, with 9 bases spanning the gap. The CDR3 loop spans 14 amino acids. The germline V gene has CDR1 SGHTA and CDR2 FQGNSA.

This sequence joins TRBV7-2 and TRBJ1-1; D gene ambiguous. Sequencing used peripheral blood, obtained in a trial of Ad26.COV2.S vaccine versus placebo. This TCR came from a person aged 18-65 years who received the Ad26.COV2.S COVID-19 vaccine or a placebo. CDR3: CASSLATVTTEAFF. CDR3 sequence (DNA): TGTGCCAGCAGCTTAGCTACGGTGACCACTGAAGCTTTCTTT.